This note documents a single T cell receptor (beta chain) sequence. V dropped 6 bases and J dropped 9 bases, with 17 bases sitting between them. CDR1 and CDR2 (germline): MNHEY, SMNVEV (reference sequence). This CDR3 is 13 amino acids long. The data originate from a study of blood T cell repertoires in COVID-19. Under the authors' procedure: The assay estimated nucleated cells by amplifying reference gene primers. Clones were sequenced by immunoSEQ multiplex PCR, and TCRdb holds only the in-frame ones, with some missing. V and J calls and clone size are copied from that table; D and trimming were computed from the DNA. This sample carries 100,000 or so clones, roughly 86% of them seen once, and the ten largest clones take 10% to 15%.

V usage is TRBV27 and J usage is TRBJ1-2; TRBD1 might be the D (6 bases). The TCR was taken from an older woman in a cohort sampled during active or convalescent COVID-19. Sequencing used peripheral blood. The CDR3 nucleotides read TGTGCCAGCAGCCCAACGAACAGGGCCTGCTACACCTTC. It yields the protein CASSPTNRACYTF.